The clone carrying this T cell receptor (beta chain) showed up just a few times. This CDR3 contains 12 residues. Germline CDR1 MGHDK, CDR2 SYGVNS. The V end lost 3 bases, the J end lost 5 bases, and 6 bases lay between the germline ends. The cDNA had a unique molecular identifier and a template-switch universal primer site. Using its own MiXCR run on the 5' RACE reads, TCRdb lists one record per CDR3 protein. The table has 1.5 million or so distinct CDR3 sequences, 25% to 35% seen once. The data originate from a study of identical twins. This receptor was identified in a newborn girl in good health. The specimen was cord blood. The J gene is TRBJ2-3, the V gene TRBV25-1; either TRBD1 or TRBD2 may fit D (5 bases each). The CDR3 loop reads CASSEGVDTQYF. CDR3 bases: TGTGCCAGCAGTGAGGGGGTAGATACGCAGTATTTT.